The TCR beta chain under discussion was sequenced for a study of high-grade serous ovarian cancer treatment subgroups. Study overall: Mean per sample: around 14,000 reads, some 8,100 unique TCR beta rearrangements.

Overall study findings and caveats: CDR1 and CDR2 were left unanalyzed; analyses focused on CDR3.

Germline values: CDR1 SGDLS, CDR2 YYNGEE. The CDR3 has 14 residues. V was cut by 2 bases and J by 0 bases, with 8 bases left in between. Tumor samples were taken before definitive surgery or chemotherapy. Assay: immunoSEQ multiplex PCR; the TCRdb copy retains only in-frame clones and omits some. The sample shows about 6,600 clones, 75% to 85% of them seen only once. Of note for this clone: What it binds is unknown.

This sequence originates from a human donor with high-grade serous ovarian cancer. This chain links TRBV9 with TRBJ1-1; D ambiguous. The sample consisted of tumor tissue. This chain's CDR3 is CASSVGLLNTEAFF. DNA of the CDR3: TGTGCCAGCAGCGTCGGACTTCTGAACACTGAAGCTTTCTTT.